Listed below are T cell receptor beta chains from one sample, sequenced in a study of CD8+ T cells in alopecia areata. The protocol was immunoSEQ multiplex PCR, while the TCRdb copy is restricted to in-frame clones and leaves out a portion. The sample consists of about 20,000 clones, around 67% of them appearing once. Sequencing used CD4+ Tregs sorted from blood. The receptors stem from a human donor with alopecia areata. The CDR3 runs from the conserved cysteine through the conserved F or W. The D gene is left open where the match is weak. A row's size may be missing; if present it is once, few, many or a size class.

>TRBJ2-1|.|TRBV5-6|.
TGTGCCAGCAGCTTGGTTGGGCAAAGCTCCTACAATGAGCAGTTCTTC
CASSLVGQSSYNEQFF
>TRBJ2-1|few|TRBV20-1|.
TGCAGTGCTAGTGGGCTGAGGGAGCAGTTCTTC
CSASGLREQFF
>TRBJ2-1|.|TRBV5-4|.
TGTGCCAGCAGCTTGGGGGTAGTCGCCTCCTACAATGAGCAGTTCTTC
CASSLGVVASYNEQFF
>TRBJ2-3|.|TRBV7-3|.
TGTGCCAGCAGCTTAAGCGGCACAGATACGCAGTATTTT
CASSLSGTDTQYF
>TRBJ2-7|.|TRBV5-1|TRBD1
TGCGCCAGCAGCTTGGCGGGGACAGGGCCCTACGAGCAGTACTTC
CASSLAGTGPYEQYF
>TRBJ1-3|.|TRBV28|.
TGTGCCAGCGTCCCCGCCTCGGGGGCGCGCAGAAACACCATATATTTT
CASVPASGARRNTIYF
>TRBJ2-3|.|TRBV11-2|TRBD2
TGTGCCAGCAGCTTAGTGGCTAGCGGGAGGGCCGGCGCAGATACGCAGTATTTT
CASSLVASGRAGADTQYF
>TRBJ2-7|.|TRBV5-1|TRBD1
TGCGCCAGCAGCTTGTGGACAGGGGAGAGCTCCTACGAGCAGTACTTC
CASSLWTGESSYEQYF
>TRBJ2-3|few|TRBV5-1|TRBD1
TGCGCCAGCAGCTTCAGCCTTCGGACAGGGGGCATGACAGATACGCAGTATTTT
CASSFSLRTGGMTDTQYF
>TRBJ1-6|.|TRBV10-3|TRBD1
TGTGCCATCAGTACCTCCGGGACAGCCGACGCAAATTCACCCCTCCACTTT
CAISTSGTADANSPLHF
>TRBJ2-6|.|TRBV19|TRBD1
TGTGCCACAAGACAGGGGTACCCTGGGGCCAACGTCCTGACTTTC
CATRQGYPGANVLTF
>TRBJ2-3|.|TRBV13|.
TGTGCCAGCAGCTTACGGGGGACAGGCACAGATACGCAGTATTTT
CASSLRGTGTDTQYF
>TRBJ1-2|medium-sized|TRBV7-2|.
TGTGCCAGCAGCTTAGTTGGTTATGGCTACACCTTC
CASSLVGYGYTF
>TRBJ1-5|medium-sized|TRBV12-5|.
TGTGCTAGTGGATCGGGGACGGGTGTGGGCAATCAGCCCCAGCATTTT
CASGSGTGVGNQPQHF
>TRBJ2-7|few|TRBV28|.
TGTGCCAGCACCGGTGCACGTTATACCTACGAGCAGTACTTC
CASTGARYTYEQYF
>TRBJ1-6|medium-sized|TRBV28|TRBD1
TGTGCCAGCAGGGGGACAGGGAGTCATAATTCACCCCTCCACTTT
CASRGTGSHNSPLHF
>TRBJ2-2|.|TRBV10-3|TRBD1
TGTGCCATCAGTGAGTCGGGGACAGGGAGGAACACCGGGGAGCTGTTTTTT
CAISESGTGRNTGELFF
>TRBJ2-3|.|TRBV5-1|TRBD1
TGCGCCAGCAGCTTGATGGGGACAGGGGAGGCAGATACGCAGTATTTT
CASSLMGTGEADTQYF
>TRBJ1-1|once|TRBV28|.
TGTGCCAGCAGTTTAAGGGTGGACACTGAAGCTTTCTTT
CASSLRVDTEAFF
>TRBJ2-3|.|TRBV29-1|.
TGCAGCGTTGTGCCCGATACGCAGTATTTT
CSVVPDTQYF
>TRBJ2-3|.|TRBV29-1|TRBD2
TGCAGCGTGGGGGGAGCTAGCGGGAGGGATACGCAGTATTTT
CSVGGASGRDTQYF
>TRBJ2-1|.|TRBV7-9|.
TGTGCCAGCAGCCCCAGCTATTCCTACAATGAGCAGTTCTTC
CASSPSYSYNEQFF
>TRBJ2-1|.|TRBV5-1|TRBD1
TGCGCCAGCAGCTCGGGGACAGCATCGGGACAACAAAGTGTCTTC
CASSSGTASGQQSVF
>TRBJ2-2|once|TRBV4-3|TRBD2
TGCGCCAGCAGCCCCTTCTCCTCGGCGGGAGCCAACACCGGGGAGCTGTTTTTT
CASSPFSSAGANTGELFF
>TRBJ1-1|once|TRBV28|.
TGTGCCAGCAGCGCCCCGGACGGTGTAGCTTTCTTT
CASSAPDGVAFF
>TRBJ2-1|.|TRBV2|TRBD1
TGTGCCAGTGGACAGGGGGCGAGGAATGAGCAGTTCTTC
CASGQGARNEQFF
>TRBJ1-4|.|TRBV7-9|TRBD1
TGTGCCAGCAGCCCCTCCTGGACAGGGGAAAATGAAAAACTGTTTTTT
CASSPSWTGENEKLFF
>TRBJ2-3|.|TRBV4-1|TRBD1
TGCGCCAGCAATCAGGGGGCAGATACGCAGTATTTT
CASNQGADTQYF
>TRBJ2-2|.|TRBV6-5|TRBD2
TGTGCCAGCAGTTCCCCGCTAGCGGGAGCATACGGGGAGCTGTTTTTT
CASSSPLAGAYGELFF
>TRBJ2-5|.|TRBV7-2|.
TGTGCCAGCAGCTTAGGGGCAGGGCGGATGGGGACCCAGTACTTC
CASSLGAGRMGTQYF
>TRBJ1-2|.|TRBV29-1|.
TGCAGCGTTGAGGAGGATGGCTACACCTTC
CSVEEDGYTF
>TRBJ2-4|.|TRBV7-4|TRBD2
TGTGCCAGCAGCCCGGGGACTATATCGGGCGGGGACATTCAGTACTTC
CASSPGTISGGDIQYF
>TRBJ2-3|.|TRBV6-6|.
TGTGCCAGCTCCACAACAGATACGCAGTATTTT
CASSTTDTQYF
>TRBJ2-3|once|TRBV2|TRBD2
TGTGCCAGCAGTGGGCTGCGGGGGAGCACAGATACGCAGTATTTT
CASSGLRGSTDTQYF
>TRBJ1-5|.|TRBV2|.
TGTGCCAGCAGTGGACATGGGTATAGCAATCAGCCCCAGCATTTT
CASSGHGYSNQPQHF
>TRBJ2-1|.|TRBV27|TRBD1
TGTGCCAGCAGTTCACCGGACAGGGCCGCCTACAATGAGCAGTTCTTC
CASSSPDRAAYNEQFF
>TRBJ2-1|.|TRBV27|.
TGTGCCAGCAGTTTAGGGGCAGGGGTCGCCGGGCAGTTCTTC
CASSLGAGVAGQFF